This entry lists 8 T cell receptor beta chains sequenced from one sample in a study of regulatory T cells in long-lasting Graves disease. According to the study, TCR beta libraries were built with iRepertoire HTBI primers and CDR3-region Arm-PCR. Each CDR3 protein is one row after TCRdb ran MiXCR on the multiplex PCR reads. The table has over 450,000 distinct CDR3 sequences, 20% to 25% seen once. Indicated time point: persistent/refractory GD, antithyroid drugs over 5 years with positive TRAb. With RNA extracted from PBMCs as input, the TCR library was made. Sample: peripheral blood mononuclear cells (PBMCs), taken when the disease was refractory, from a patient treated with antithyroid drugs. Every receptor here comes from a female donor with Graves disease.

At least ten counts were recorded for this clonotype. The chain recombines TRBV5-1 with TRBJ2-4; 8 bases are shared with TRBD2. Germline-derived CDR1 and CDR2 are SGHRS and YFSETQ. Trimming removed 0 bases from V and 6 bases from J; junction bases left unmatched: 5. The CDR3 contains 15 residues. The CDR3 loop reads CASSLGGTRGNIQYF. The CDR3 DNA reads TGCGCCAGCAGCTTGGGAGGGACTAGGGGAAACATTCAGTACTTC.

This clonotype was observed a few times. The chain has TRBV9 and TRBJ1-1; D gene unclear. The CDR3 has 14 amino acids. The V and J ends lost 1 base and 3 bases respectively, with 10 bases between them. Germline loops: CDR1 SGDLS, CDR2 YYNGEE. CDR3 in DNA: TGTGCCAGCAGCGTATTCGACGGATACACTGAAGCTTTCTTT. It specifies CASSVFDGYTEAFF.

This clonotype was seen many times. The chain recombines TRBV11-3 with TRBJ2-2; no clear D gene. The CDR3 totals 13 residues. V dropped 4 bases and J dropped 8 bases, with 11 bases sitting between them. CDR1 and CDR2 (germline): SGHNT, YENEEA. The CDR3 DNA is TGTGCCAGCAGCTCCAACTGGCTGGGGGAGCTGTTTTTT. It codes for CASSSNWLGELFF.

The sample holds a few counts of this clonotype. The chain joins TRBV5-1 to TRBJ1-1, with D unresolved. V was pared by 0 bases and J by 1 base, with 16 bases between. The CDR3 contains 17 residues. Germline V gene sequence: CDR1 SGHRS, CDR2 YFSETQ. CDR3 DNA: TGCGCCAGCAGCTTGGGGGGAGGGTACAGACAGAACACTGAAGCTTTCTTT. This translates into CASSLGGGYRQNTEAFF.

This clonotype was counted only a few times. The chain employs TRBV9 and TRBJ1-6; 7 bases align to TRBD1. CDR3 length: 14 residues. Germline lookup yields CDR1 SGDLS and CDR2 YYNGEE. Losses at the gene ends were 2 bases for V and 7 bases for J; bases not matched to a gene: 3. The CDR3 region is CASSVGTANSPLHF. The CDR3 DNA sequence: TGTGCCAGCAGCGTCGGGACAGCAAATTCACCCCTCCACTTT. Filled out from reference TRBV9 and TRBJ1-6, the complete variable domain reads DSGVTQTPKHLITATGQRVTLRCSPRSGDLSVYWYQQSLDQGLQFLIQYYNGEERAKGNILERFSAQQFPDLHSELNLSSLELGDSALYFCASSVGTANSPLHFGNGTRLTVT.

This clonotype was counted ten times or more. The chain combines TRBV7-2 with TRBJ1-4; 7 bases are shared with TRBD1. Germline values: CDR1 SGHTA, CDR2 FQGNSA. This CDR3 spans 17 amino acids. Trimming took 2 bases from V and 4 from J; bases not matched to a gene: 10. The CDR3 region is CASSLHPGGAINEKLFF. CDR3 sequence (DNA): TGTGCCAGCAGCTTACACCCAGGGGGGGCAATTAATGAAAAACTGTTTTTT.

The CDR3 loop reads CASSLAGGVDYGYTF. In nucleotides, the CDR3 is TGCGCCAGCAGCTTGGCTGGAGGGGTTGACTATGGCTACACCTTC. The chain carries TRBV5-1 and TRBJ1-2, with D maybe TRBD1 (5 bases). Germline values: CDR1 SGHRS, CDR2 YFSETQ. V was clipped by 0 bases and J by 3 bases, with 12 bases between them. The CDR3 extends over 15 amino acids.

This clonotype showed up many times. The gene calls are TRBV29-1 and TRBJ2-7; D not resolved. Germline CDR1 reads SQVTM; CDR2 reads ANQGSEA. Trimming pared 4 bases from V and 0 bases from J, leaving 13 bases between. CDR3 size: 14 residues. The DNA for the CDR3 is TGCAGCGTTGTATCTTTGGGGTTCTCCTACGAGCAGTACTTC. It is translated as CSVVSLGFSYEQYF.